This T cell receptor (beta chain) was identified in a study of T cells after yellow fever vaccination. Background on the study: SMART-Seq v4 Ultra Low Input prepared libraries from low-cell fractions. Findings and limits, study-wide: High-abundance clonotypes from the bulk population could contaminate FACS-sorted repertoires. Most clones from primary vaccination resurfaced after the booster (around 95% CD4, around 90% CD8).

A process of 5'RACE template switching, which added a universal primer site and UMIs, was used to make TCR cDNA. MiXCR, run by TCRdb on the 5' RACE reads, gives a single entry per CDR3 protein. Among roughly 300,000 distinct CDR3 sequences, around 6.8% were seen once, and the ten largest hold roughly a sixth. Note on this clonotype: Its antigen is unidentified.

V dropped 0 bases and J dropped 5; count of bases not matched to a gene: 14. This CDR3 is built from 19 residues. The V gene's germline CDR1 is MNHEY and CDR2 SVGAGI. The sequencing here drew on PBMCs, taken about 49 days after the first yellow fever vaccination. This TCR came from a man aged 18 to 30 who received the YFV17D yellow fever vaccine. V and J are TRBV6-5 and TRBJ2-2; 8 bases are shared with TRBD2. CDR3 DNA: TGTGCCAGCAGTTACTCCGCCTCGGGGCTAGCGGGTCTTACCGGGGAGCTGTTTTTT. Encoded protein: CASSYSASGLAGLTGELFF.